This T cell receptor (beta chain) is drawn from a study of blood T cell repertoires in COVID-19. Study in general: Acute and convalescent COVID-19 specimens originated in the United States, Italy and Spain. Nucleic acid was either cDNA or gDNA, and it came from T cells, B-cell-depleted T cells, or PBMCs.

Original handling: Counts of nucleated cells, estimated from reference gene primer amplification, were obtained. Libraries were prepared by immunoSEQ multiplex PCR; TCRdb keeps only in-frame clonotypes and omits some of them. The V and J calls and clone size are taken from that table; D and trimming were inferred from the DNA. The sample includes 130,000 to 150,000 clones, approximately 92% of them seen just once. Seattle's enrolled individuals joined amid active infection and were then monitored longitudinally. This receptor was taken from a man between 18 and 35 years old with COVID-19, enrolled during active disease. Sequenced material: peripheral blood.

In nucleotides, the CDR3 is TGTGCCAGCAGCAGAGATCCTTCGACTAGCGGGAGTAAAGAGACCCAGTACTTC. It translates to CASSRDPSTSGSKETQYF. The rearrangement joins TRBV9 to TRBJ2-5, with 12 bases matching TRBD2. The CDR3 extends over 18 amino acids. The germline V gene encodes CDR1 SGDLS and CDR2 YYNGEE. Losses at the gene ends were 4 bases for V and 3 bases for J; bases not matched to a gene: 13.